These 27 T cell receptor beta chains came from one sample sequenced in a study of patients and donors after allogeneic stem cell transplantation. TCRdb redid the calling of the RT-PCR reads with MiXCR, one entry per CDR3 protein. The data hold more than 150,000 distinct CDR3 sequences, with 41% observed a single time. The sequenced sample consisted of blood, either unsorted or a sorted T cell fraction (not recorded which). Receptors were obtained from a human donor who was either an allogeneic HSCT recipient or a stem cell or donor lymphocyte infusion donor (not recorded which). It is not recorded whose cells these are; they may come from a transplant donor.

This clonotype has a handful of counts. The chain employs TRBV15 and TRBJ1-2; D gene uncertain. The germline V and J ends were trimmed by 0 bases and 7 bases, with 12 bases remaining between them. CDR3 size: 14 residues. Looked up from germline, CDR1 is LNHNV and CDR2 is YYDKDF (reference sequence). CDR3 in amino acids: CATSRDSNSFGYTF. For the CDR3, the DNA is TGTGCCACCAGCAGAGATTCTAACAGTTTTGGCTACACCTTC. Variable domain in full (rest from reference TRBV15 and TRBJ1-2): DAMVIQNPRYQVTQFGKPVTLSCSQTLNHNVMYWYQQKSSQAPKLLFHYYDKDFNNEADTPDNFQSRRPNTSFCFLDIRSPGLGDTAMYLCATSRDSNSFGYTFGSGTRLTVV.

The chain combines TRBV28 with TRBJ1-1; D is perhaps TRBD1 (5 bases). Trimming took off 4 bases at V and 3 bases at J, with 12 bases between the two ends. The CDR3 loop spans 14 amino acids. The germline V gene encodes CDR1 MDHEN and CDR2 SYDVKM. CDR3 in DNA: TGTGCCAGCAGTTGGGGACTACGAGACACTGAAGCTTTCTTT. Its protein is CASSWGLRDTEAFF. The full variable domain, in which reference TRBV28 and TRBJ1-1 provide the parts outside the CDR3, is DVKVTQSSRYLVKRTGEKVFLECVQDMDHENMFWYRQDPGLGLRLIYFSYDVKMKEKGDIPEGYSVSREKKERFSLILESASTNQTSMYLCASSWGLRDTEAFFGQGTRLTVV.

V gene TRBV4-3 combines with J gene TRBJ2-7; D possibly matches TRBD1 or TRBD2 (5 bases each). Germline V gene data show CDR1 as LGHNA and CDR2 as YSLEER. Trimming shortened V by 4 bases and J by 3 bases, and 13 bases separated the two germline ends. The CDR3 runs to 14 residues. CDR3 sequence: CASSLFRGVYEQYF. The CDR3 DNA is TGCGCCAGCAGCCTCTTTAGAGGGGTCTACGAGCAGTACTTC.

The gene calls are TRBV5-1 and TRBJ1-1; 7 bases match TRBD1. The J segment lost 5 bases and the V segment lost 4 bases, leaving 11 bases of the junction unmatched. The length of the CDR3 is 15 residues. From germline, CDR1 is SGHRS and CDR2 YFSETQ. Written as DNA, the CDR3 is TGCGCCAGCAGCCCTTACCAACACAGGGGAACTGAAGCTTTCTTT. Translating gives CASSPYQHRGTEAFF.

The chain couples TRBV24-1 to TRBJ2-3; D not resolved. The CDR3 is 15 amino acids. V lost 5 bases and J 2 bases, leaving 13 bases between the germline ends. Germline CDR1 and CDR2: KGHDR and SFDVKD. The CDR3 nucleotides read TGTGCCACCAGTGGTCGACTGCTTCCCACAGATACGCAGTATTTT. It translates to CATSGRLLPTDTQYF.

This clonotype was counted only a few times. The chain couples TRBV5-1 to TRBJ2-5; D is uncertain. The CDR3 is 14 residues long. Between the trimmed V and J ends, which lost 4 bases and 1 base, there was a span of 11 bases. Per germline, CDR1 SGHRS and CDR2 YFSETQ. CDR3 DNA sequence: TGCGCCAGCAGCCAATATAGGACCCAAGAGACCCAGTACTTC. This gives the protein CASSQYRTQETQYF.

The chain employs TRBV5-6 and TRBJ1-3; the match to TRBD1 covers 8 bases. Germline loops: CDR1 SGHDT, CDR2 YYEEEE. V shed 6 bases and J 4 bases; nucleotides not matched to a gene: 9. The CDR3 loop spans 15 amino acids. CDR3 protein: CASTASRGLGNTIYF. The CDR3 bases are TGTGCCAGCACCGCCTCCAGGGGGCTCGGAAACACCATATATTTT.

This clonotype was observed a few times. This chain's CDR3 is CSAMFGGSNQPQHF. The DNA for the CDR3 is TGCAGTGCTATGTTTGGCGGAAGCAATCAGCCCCAGCATTTT. The V call is TRBV20-1, the J call TRBJ1-5, with unresolved D. Trimming removed 4 bases at V and 1 base at J, with 11 bases between. The CDR3 length is 14 residues. Germline CDR1 and CDR2: DFQATT and SNEGSKA (reference sequence).

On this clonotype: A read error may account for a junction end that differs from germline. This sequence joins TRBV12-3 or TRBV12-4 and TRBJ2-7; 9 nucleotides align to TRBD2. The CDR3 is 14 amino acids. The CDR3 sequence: CASSSGTSPYKQYF. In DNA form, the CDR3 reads TGTGCCAGCAGTTCCGGGACTAGCCCCTACAAGCAGTACTTC.

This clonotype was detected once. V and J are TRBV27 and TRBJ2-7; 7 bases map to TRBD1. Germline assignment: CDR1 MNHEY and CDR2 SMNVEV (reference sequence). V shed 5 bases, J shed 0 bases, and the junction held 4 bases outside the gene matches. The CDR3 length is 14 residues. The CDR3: CASSPTGRSYEQYF. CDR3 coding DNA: TGTGCCAGCAGTCCGACAGGGCGCTCCTACGAGCAGTACTTC.

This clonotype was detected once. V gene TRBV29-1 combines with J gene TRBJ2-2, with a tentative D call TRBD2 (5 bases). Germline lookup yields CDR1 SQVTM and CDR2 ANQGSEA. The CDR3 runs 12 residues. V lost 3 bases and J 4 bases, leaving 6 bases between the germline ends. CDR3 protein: CSVDGVTGELFF. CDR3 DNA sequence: TGCAGCGTTGACGGGGTCACCGGGGAGCTGTTTTTT.

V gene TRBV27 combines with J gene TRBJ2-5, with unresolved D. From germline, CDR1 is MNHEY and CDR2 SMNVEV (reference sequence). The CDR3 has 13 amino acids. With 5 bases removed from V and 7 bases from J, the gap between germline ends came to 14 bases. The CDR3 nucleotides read TGTGCCAGCAGTACCGGGCAGGTGGGGACCCAGTACTTC. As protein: CASSTGQVGTQYF.

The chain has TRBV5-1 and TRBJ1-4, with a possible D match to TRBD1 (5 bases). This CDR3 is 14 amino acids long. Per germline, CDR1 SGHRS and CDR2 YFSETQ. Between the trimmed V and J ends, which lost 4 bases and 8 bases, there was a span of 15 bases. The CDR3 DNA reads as TGCGCCAGCAGCACCGTTGGGGGTGAGGAAAAACTGTTTTTT. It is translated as CASSTVGGEEKLFF.

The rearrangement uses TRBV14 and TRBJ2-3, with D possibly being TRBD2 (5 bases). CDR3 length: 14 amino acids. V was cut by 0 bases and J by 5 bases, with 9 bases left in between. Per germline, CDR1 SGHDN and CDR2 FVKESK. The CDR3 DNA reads TGTGCCAGCAGCCAAGATTTGCGGGTAGATACGCAGTATTTT. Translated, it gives CASSQDLRVDTQYF.

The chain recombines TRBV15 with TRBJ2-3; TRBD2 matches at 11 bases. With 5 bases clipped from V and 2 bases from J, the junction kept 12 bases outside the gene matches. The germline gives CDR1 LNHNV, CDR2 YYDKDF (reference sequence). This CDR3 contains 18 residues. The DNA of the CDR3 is TGTGCCACCAGCCTAAAAAGGCTAGCGGGAGGTATCACAGATACGCAGTATTTT. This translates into CATSLKRLAGGITDTQYF. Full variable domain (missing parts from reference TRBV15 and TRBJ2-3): DAMVIQNPRYQVTQFGKPVTLSCSQTLNHNVMYWYQQKSSQAPKLLFHYYDKDFNNEADTPDNFQSRRPNTSFCFLDIRSPGLGDTAMYLCATSLKRLAGGITDTQYFGPGTRLTVL.

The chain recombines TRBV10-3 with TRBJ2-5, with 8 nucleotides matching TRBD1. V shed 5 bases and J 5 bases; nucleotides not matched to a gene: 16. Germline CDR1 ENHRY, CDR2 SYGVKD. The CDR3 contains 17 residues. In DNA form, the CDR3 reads TGTGCCATCAGTATGGGGACAGGTCTGCCCTGGATGGAGACCCAGTACTTC. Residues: CAISMGTGLPWMETQYF.

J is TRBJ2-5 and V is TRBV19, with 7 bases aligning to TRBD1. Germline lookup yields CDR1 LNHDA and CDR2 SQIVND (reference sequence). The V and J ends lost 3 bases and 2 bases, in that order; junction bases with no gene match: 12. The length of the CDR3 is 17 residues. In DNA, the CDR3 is TGTGCCAGTAGTATCGTCGGTAAGGGGGCCCTACAAGAGACCCAGTACTTC. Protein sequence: CASSIVGKGALQETQYF.

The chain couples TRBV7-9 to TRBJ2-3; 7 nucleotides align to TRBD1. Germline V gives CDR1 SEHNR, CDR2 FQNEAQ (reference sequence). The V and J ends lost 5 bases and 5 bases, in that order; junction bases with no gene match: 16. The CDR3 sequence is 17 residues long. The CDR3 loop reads CASSVTDLGQSGDTQYF. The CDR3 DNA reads TGTGCCAGCAGCGTTACCGACCTGGGACAGTCGGGAGATACGCAGTATTTT.

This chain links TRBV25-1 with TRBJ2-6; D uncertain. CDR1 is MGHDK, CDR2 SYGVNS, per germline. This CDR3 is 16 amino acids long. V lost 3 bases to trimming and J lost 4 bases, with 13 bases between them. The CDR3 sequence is CASSEVLVTGANVLTF. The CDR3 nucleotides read TGTGCCAGCAGTGAGGTTCTCGTGACAGGGGCCAACGTCCTGACTTTC.

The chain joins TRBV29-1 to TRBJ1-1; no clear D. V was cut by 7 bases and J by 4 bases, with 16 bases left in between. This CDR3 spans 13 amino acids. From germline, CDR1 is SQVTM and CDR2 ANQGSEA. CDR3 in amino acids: CSASSSASTEAFF. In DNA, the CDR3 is TGCAGCGCCTCCTCCTCGGCAAGCACTGAAGCTTTCTTT.

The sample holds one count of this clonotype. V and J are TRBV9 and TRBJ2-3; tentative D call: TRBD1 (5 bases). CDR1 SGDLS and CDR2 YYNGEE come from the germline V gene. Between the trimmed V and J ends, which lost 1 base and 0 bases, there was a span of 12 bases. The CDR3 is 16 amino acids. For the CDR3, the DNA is TGTGCCAGCAGCGTACCTGCTGGGGCTAGCACAGATACGCAGTATTTT. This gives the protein CASSVPAGASTDTQYF.

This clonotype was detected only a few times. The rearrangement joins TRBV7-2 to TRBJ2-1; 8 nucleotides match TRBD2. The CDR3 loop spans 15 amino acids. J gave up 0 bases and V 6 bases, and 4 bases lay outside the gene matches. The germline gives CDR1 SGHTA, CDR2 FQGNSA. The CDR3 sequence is CASRRTSGSYNEQFF. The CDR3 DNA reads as TGTGCCAGCAGACGCACTAGCGGCTCCTACAATGAGCAGTTCTTC.

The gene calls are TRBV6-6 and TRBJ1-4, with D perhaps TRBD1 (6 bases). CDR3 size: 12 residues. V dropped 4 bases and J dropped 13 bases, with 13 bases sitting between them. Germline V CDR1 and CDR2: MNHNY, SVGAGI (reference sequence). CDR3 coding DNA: TGTGCCAGCAGTTTCGAACAGGGTGGACTGTTTTTT. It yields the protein CASSFEQGGLFF.

DNA for the CDR3: TGCGCCAGCAGTCGTCTACTCCCCCAAGAGACCCAGTACTTC. This sequence encodes CASSRLLPQETQYF. The J gene is TRBJ2-5, the V gene TRBV5-1; D is uncertain. This CDR3 region has 14 residues. Looked up from germline, CDR1 is SGHRS and CDR2 is YFSETQ. V was trimmed by 5 bases and J by 1 base, leaving 12 bases between them.

This CDR3 reads CASSFFTSGSLPGELFF. For the CDR3, the DNA is TGCGCCAGCAGCTTCTTCACTAGCGGGAGCCTTCCCGGGGAGCTGTTTTTT. The chain links TRBV5-1 to TRBJ2-2; 11 bases match TRBD2. Germline CDR1 reads SGHRS; CDR2 reads YFSETQ. This CDR3 spans 17 amino acids. Trimming cost V 2 bases and J 6 bases; bases outside gene matches: 9. Full variable domain (missing parts from reference TRBV5-1 and TRBJ2-2): KAGVTQTPRYLIKTRGQQVTLSCSPISGHRSVSWYQQTPGQGLQFLFEYFSETQRNKGNFPGRFSGRQFSNSRSEMNVSTLELGDSALYLCASSFFTSGSLPGELFFGEGSRLTVL.

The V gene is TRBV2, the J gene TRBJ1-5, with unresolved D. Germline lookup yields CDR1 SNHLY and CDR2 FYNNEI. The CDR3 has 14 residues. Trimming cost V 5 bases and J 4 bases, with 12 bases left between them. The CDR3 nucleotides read TGTGCCAGCAGTCCGTCGTTCGCAAATCAGCCCCAGCATTTT. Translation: CASSPSFANQPQHF.

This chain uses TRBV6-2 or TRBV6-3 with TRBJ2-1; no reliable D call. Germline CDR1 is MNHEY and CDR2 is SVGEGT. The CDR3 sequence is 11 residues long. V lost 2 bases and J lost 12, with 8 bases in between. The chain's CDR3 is CASSYRGVQFF. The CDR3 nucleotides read TGTGCCAGCAGTTACCGCGGAGTGCAGTTCTTC.